This is a list of T cell receptor beta chains from one sample in a study of T cells after posttransplantation cyclophosphamide. TCRdb keeps only in-frame clones here, not all; method: immunoSEQ multiplex PCR. The repertoire holds about 43,000 clones, with 90% as singletons. The sequenced sample was PBMCs, obtained roughly 60 days after allogeneic stem cell transplant with posttransplant cyclophosphamide. These receptors all come from a male patient between 60 and 69 years old who received an allogeneic stem cell transplant from a related donor and was CMV-positive. Some of these T cells may belong to the graft donor. CDR3s include the opening cysteine and the closing phenylalanine or tryptophan. The D gene is left open where the match is weak. Size is omitted from some rows. Given values are once, few, many or a class for expanded clones.

j_call: TRBJ1-5
cdr3_length: 14
clone_size: .
d_call: TRBD1
v_call: TRBV2
cdr3_aa: CASSLGQGNQPQHF
cdr3_nt: TGTGCCAGCAGTTTGGGACAGGGCAATCAGCCCCAGCATTTT

j_call: TRBJ2-3
cdr3_length: 14
clone_size: .
d_call: .
v_call: TRBV2
cdr3_aa: CASSPGRTQDTQYF
cdr3_nt: TGTGCCAGCAGCCCTGGGAGGACTCAAGATACGCAGTATTTT

j_call: TRBJ2-5
cdr3_length: 15
clone_size: .
d_call: TRBD1
v_call: TRBV12-5
cdr3_aa: CASGQIQGNQETQYF
cdr3_nt: TGTGCTAGTGGTCAGATACAGGGGAACCAAGAGACCCAGTACTTC

j_call: TRBJ1-6
cdr3_length: 15
clone_size: .
d_call: TRBD1
v_call: TRBV19
cdr3_aa: CASLGQGQGNSPLHF
cdr3_nt: TGTGCCAGTCTCGGACAGGGGCAGGGGAATTCACCCCTCCACTTT

j_call: TRBJ1-2
cdr3_length: 16
clone_size: .
d_call: TRBD1
v_call: TRBV6-1
cdr3_aa: CASSELFTQGLVGYTF
cdr3_nt: TGTGCCAGCAGTGAATTATTCACACAGGGGCTCGTTGGCTACACCTTC

j_call: TRBJ1-5
cdr3_length: 13
clone_size: .
d_call: .
v_call: TRBV28
cdr3_aa: CASSFGVVQPQHF
cdr3_nt: TGTGCCAGCAGTTTCGGGGTTGTCCAGCCCCAGCATTTT

j_call: TRBJ1-2
cdr3_length: 12
clone_size: .
d_call: .
v_call: TRBV10-2
cdr3_aa: CASRWAVYGYTF
cdr3_nt: TGCGCCAGCAGGTGGGCAGTCTATGGCTACACCTTC

j_call: TRBJ1-4
cdr3_length: 14
clone_size: .
d_call: .
v_call: TRBV27
cdr3_aa: CASSFRTGREKLFF
cdr3_nt: TGTGCCAGCAGTTTTAGAACAGGGCGGGAAAAACTGTTTTTT

j_call: TRBJ1-2
cdr3_length: 14
clone_size: .
d_call: .
v_call: TRBV19
cdr3_aa: CASSFQTGIGGYTF
cdr3_nt: TGTGCCAGTAGTTTCCAAACAGGGATTGGGGGCTACACCTTC

j_call: TRBJ1-3
cdr3_length: 15
clone_size: few
d_call: .
v_call: TRBV5-5
cdr3_aa: CASSLQAGSGNTIYF
cdr3_nt: TGTGCCAGCAGCTTACAGGCTGGATCTGGAAACACCATATATTTT

j_call: TRBJ1-3
cdr3_length: 16
clone_size: .
d_call: .
v_call: TRBV5-1
cdr3_aa: CASSLALDPGGNTIYF
cdr3_nt: TGCGCCAGCAGCTTGGCCCTCGACCCCGGGGGAAACACCATATATTTT

j_call: TRBJ2-6
cdr3_length: 14
clone_size: .
d_call: .
v_call: TRBV27
cdr3_aa: CASSFEGGANVLTF
cdr3_nt: TGTGCCAGCAGTTTCGAGGGAGGGGCCAACGTCCTGACTTTC

j_call: TRBJ2-7
cdr3_length: 14
clone_size: .
d_call: .
v_call: TRBV18
cdr3_aa: CASSPGLVSYEQYF
cdr3_nt: TGTGCCAGCTCACCCGGCCTAGTCTCCTACGAGCAGTACTTC

j_call: TRBJ2-3
cdr3_length: 16
clone_size: .
d_call: TRBD2
v_call: TRBV27
cdr3_aa: CASSLYLAASTDTQYF
cdr3_nt: TGTGCCAGCAGTTTATACCTAGCGGCTAGCACAGATACGCAGTATTTT

j_call: TRBJ2-2
cdr3_length: 15
clone_size: once
d_call: TRBD1
v_call: TRBV5-1
cdr3_aa: CASSFGDRDTGELFF
cdr3_nt: TGCGCCAGCAGCTTCGGGGACAGGGACACCGGGGAGCTGTTTTTT

j_call: TRBJ1-6
cdr3_length: 18
clone_size: .
d_call: TRBD1
v_call: TRBV4-2
cdr3_aa: CASSQDVGGTGGSSPLHF
cdr3_nt: TGTGCCAGCAGCCAAGATGTAGGAGGGACAGGGGGCAGTTCACCCCTCCACTTT

j_call: TRBJ1-1
cdr3_length: 18
clone_size: .
d_call: TRBD1
v_call: TRBV10-3
cdr3_aa: CAISEAEGQGAGNTEAFF
cdr3_nt: TGTGCCATCAGTGAGGCGGAGGGACAGGGGGCGGGGAACACTGAAGCTTTCTTT

j_call: TRBJ1-1
cdr3_length: 13
clone_size: .
d_call: .
v_call: TRBV4-1
cdr3_aa: CASSLILNTEAFF
cdr3_nt: TGCGCCAGCAGTCTTATTTTGAACACTGAAGCTTTCTTT

j_call: TRBJ2-7
cdr3_length: 15
clone_size: .
d_call: TRBD1
v_call: TRBV5-1
cdr3_aa: CASSTGVGGSYEQYF
cdr3_nt: TGCGCCAGCAGCACAGGGGTAGGAGGTTCGTACGAGCAGTACTTC

j_call: TRBJ1-1
cdr3_length: 14
clone_size: .
d_call: .
v_call: TRBV6-5
cdr3_aa: CASSPWGGPTEAFF
cdr3_nt: TGTGCCAGCAGTCCGTGGGGGGGCCCCACTGAAGCTTTCTTT

j_call: TRBJ1-3
cdr3_length: 17
clone_size: .
d_call: .
v_call: TRBV25-1
cdr3_aa: CASRPSPQKGSGNTIYF
cdr3_nt: TGTGCCAGCAGGCCCTCCCCACAAAAGGGGTCGGGAAACACCATATATTTT

j_call: TRBJ2-1
cdr3_length: 14
clone_size: .
d_call: TRBD1
v_call: TRBV10-3
cdr3_aa: CAISGQGENVEQFF
cdr3_nt: TGTGCCATCAGTGGACAGGGGGAGAACGTTGAGCAGTTCTTC